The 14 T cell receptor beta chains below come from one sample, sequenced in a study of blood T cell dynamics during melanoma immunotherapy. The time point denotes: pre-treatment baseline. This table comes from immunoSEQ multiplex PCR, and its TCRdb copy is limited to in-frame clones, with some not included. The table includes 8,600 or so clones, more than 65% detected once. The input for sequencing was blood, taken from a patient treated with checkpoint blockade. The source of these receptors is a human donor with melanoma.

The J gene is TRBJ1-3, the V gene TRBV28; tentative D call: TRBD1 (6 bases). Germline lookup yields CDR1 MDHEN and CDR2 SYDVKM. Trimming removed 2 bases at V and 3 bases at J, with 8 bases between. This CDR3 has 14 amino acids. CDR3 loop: CASSLGQLGNTIYF. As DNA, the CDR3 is TGTGCCAGCAGTTTAGGACAGCTTGGAAACACCATATATTTT.

DNA of the CDR3: TGTGCCAGCAGTGTGACTAGCGGGAGGTCCCACGAGCAGTACTTC. Translating gives CASSVTSGRSHEQYF. The rearrangement links TRBV6-5 to TRBJ2-7, with 13 bases lining up with TRBD2. The CDR3 is made up of 15 amino acids. With V trimmed by 5 bases and J by 5 bases, 6 bases remained unmatched. Germline CDR1 and CDR2: MNHEY and SVGAGI.

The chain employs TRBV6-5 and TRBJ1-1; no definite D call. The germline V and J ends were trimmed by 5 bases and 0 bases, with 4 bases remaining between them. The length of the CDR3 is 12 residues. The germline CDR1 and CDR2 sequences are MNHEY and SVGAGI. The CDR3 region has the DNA TGTGCCAGCAGTGCCATGAACACTGAAGCTTTCTTT. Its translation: CASSAMNTEAFF.

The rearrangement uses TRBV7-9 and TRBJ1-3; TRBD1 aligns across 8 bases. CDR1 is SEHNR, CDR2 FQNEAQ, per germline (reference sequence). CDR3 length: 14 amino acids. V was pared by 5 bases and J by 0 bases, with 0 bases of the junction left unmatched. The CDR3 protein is CASSDRGSGNTIYF. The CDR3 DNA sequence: TGTGCCAGCAGCGACAGGGGCTCTGGAAACACCATATATTTT.

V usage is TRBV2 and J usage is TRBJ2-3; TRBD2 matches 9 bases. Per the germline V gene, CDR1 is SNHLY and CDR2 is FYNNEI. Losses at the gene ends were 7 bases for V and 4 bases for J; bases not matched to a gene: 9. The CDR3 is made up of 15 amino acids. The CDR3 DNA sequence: TGTGCCAGCAAGGAGCGGGAGGTTGGTGCAGATACGCAGTATTTT. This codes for CASKEREVGADTQYF.

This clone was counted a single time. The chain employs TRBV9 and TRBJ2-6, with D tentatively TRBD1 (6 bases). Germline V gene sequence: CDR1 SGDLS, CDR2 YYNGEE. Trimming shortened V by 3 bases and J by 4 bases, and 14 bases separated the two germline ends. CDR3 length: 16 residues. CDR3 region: CASSDTGIRGANVLTF. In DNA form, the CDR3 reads TGTGCCAGCAGCGACACAGGGATTAGAGGGGCCAACGTCCTGACTTTC.

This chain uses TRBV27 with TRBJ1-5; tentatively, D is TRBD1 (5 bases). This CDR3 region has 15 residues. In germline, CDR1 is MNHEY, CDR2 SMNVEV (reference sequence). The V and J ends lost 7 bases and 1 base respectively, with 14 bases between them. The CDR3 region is CASKAGVISNQPQHF. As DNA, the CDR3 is TGTGCCAGCAAAGCGGGGGTTATAAGCAATCAGCCCCAGCATTTT.

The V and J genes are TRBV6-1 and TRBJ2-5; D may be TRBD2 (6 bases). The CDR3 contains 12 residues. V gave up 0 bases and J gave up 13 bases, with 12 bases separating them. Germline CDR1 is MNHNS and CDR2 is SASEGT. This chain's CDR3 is CASSEAERAGYF. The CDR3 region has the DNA TGTGCCAGCAGTGAAGCGGAGCGGGCGGGGTACTTC.

The CDR3 coding sequence is TGTGCCAGCAGTTTAATTAGAGGGTCCTACGAGCAGTACTTC. Encoded protein: CASSLIRGSYEQYF. This chain uses TRBV27 with TRBJ2-7; possible D gene TRBD2, 5 bases. V was pared by 2 bases and J by 1 base, with 9 bases between. The CDR3 spans 14 residues. Germline-derived CDR1 and CDR2 are MNHEY and SMNVEV (reference sequence).

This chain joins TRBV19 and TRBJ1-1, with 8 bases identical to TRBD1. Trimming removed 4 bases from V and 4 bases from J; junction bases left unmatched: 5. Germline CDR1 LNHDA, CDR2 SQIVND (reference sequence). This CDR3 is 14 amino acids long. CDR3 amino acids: CASSTRQGITEAFF. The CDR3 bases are TGTGCCAGTAGTACTCGACAGGGGATCACTGAAGCTTTCTTT.

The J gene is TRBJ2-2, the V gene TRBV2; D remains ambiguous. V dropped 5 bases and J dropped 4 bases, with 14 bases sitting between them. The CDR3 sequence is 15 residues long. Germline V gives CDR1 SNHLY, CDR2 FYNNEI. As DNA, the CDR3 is TGTGCCAGCAGTCAACGATCATCCAGCACCGGGGAGCTGTTTTTT. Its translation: CASSQRSSSTGELFF.

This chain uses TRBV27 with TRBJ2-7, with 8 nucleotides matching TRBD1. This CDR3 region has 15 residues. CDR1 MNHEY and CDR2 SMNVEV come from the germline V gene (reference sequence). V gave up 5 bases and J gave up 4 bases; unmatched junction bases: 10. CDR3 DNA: TGTGCCAGCAGTCCAGGACAGGGTGCATTTTACGAGCAGTACTTC. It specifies CASSPGQGAFYEQYF.

CDR3 residues: CASRRGYTGELFF. CDR3 coding DNA: TGTGCCAGCAGACGAGGGTACACCGGGGAGCTGTTTTTT. The V call is TRBV2, the J call TRBJ2-2; D is possibly TRBD2 (5 bases). Germline lookup yields CDR1 SNHLY and CDR2 FYNNEI. V was cut by 6 bases and J by 3 bases, with 8 bases left in between. The CDR3 consists of 13 residues.

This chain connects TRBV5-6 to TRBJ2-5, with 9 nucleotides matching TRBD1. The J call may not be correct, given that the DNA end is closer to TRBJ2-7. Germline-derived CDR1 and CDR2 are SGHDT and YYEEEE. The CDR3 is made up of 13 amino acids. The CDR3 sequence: CASSIQGADEQYF. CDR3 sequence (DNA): TGTGCCAGCAGCATACAGGGGGCCGACGAGCAGTACTTC.